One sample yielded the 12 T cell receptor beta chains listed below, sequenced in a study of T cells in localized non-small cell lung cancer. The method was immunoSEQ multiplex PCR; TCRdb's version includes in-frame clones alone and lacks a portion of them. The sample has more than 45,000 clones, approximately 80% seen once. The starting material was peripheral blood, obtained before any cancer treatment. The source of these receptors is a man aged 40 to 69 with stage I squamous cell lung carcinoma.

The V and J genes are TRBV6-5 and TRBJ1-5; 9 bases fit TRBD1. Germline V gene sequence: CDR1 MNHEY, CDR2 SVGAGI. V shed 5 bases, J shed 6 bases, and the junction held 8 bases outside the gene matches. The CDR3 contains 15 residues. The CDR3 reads CASSKTGTGSQPQHF. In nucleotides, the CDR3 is TGTGCCAGCAGTAAGACCGGGACAGGGAGTCAGCCCCAGCATTTT.

This CDR3 is CASSSTGVGYTF. Here the CDR3 DNA reads TGTGCCAGCAGCTCCACAGGGGTCGGCTACACCTTC. This chain links TRBV7-2 with TRBJ1-2; the match to TRBD1 covers 7 bases. The CDR3 sequence is 12 residues long. CDR1 SGHTA and CDR2 FQGNSA come from the germline V gene. V lost 4 bases and J lost 8; bases outside the gene matches: 4.

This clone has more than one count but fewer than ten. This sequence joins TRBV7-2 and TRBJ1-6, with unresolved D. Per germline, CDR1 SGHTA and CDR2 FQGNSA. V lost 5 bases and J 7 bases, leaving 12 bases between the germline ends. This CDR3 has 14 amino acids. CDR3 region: CASSEGSRNSPLHF. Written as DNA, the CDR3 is TGTGCCAGCAGCGAGGGAAGTCGGAATTCACCCCTCCACTTT.

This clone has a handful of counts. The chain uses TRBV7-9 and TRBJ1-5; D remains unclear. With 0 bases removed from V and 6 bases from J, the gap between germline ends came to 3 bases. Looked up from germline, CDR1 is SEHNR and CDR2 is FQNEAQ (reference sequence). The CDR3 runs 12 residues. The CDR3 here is CASSLAGQPQHF. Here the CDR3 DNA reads TGTGCCAGCAGCTTAGCCGGTCAGCCCCAGCATTTT. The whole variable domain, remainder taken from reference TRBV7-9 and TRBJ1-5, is DTGVSQNPRHKITKRGQNVTFRCDPISEHNRLYWYRQTLGQGPEFLTYFQNEAQLEKSRLLSDRFSAERPKGSFSTLEIQRTEQGDSAMYLCASSLAGQPQHFGDGTRLSIL.

CDR3 DNA sequence: TGCGCCAGCAGCTTGCCTGCAGGGGGCGAGACCCAGTACTTC. It is translated as CASSLPAGGETQYF. The chain is built from TRBV5-1 and TRBJ2-5, with 8 bases matching TRBD1. Germline lookup yields CDR1 SGHRS and CDR2 YFSETQ. The junction had 4 bases not matched to a gene; V was cut back by 1 base and J by 5 bases. This CDR3 comprises 14 residues.

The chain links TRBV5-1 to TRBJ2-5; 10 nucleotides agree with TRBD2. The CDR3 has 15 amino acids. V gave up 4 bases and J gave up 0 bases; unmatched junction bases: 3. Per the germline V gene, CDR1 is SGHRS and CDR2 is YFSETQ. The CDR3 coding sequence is TGCGCCAGCAGCATTAGCGGGGGGAACCAAGAGACCCAGTACTTC. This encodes CASSISGGNQETQYF.

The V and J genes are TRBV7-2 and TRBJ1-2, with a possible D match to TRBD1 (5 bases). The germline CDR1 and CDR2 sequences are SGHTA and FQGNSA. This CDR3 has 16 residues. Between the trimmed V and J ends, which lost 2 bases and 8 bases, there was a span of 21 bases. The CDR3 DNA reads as TGTGCCAGCAGCTTATTAGCTTCTGGGGGAGGGGACGGCTACACCTTC. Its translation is CASSLLASGGGDGYTF.

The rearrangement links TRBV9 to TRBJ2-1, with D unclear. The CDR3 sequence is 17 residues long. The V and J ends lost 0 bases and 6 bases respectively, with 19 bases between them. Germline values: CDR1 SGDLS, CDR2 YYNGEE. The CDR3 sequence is CASSVEPDRPLANEQFF. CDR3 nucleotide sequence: TGTGCCAGCAGCGTAGAACCGGACCGACCTCTGGCCAATGAGCAGTTCTTC.

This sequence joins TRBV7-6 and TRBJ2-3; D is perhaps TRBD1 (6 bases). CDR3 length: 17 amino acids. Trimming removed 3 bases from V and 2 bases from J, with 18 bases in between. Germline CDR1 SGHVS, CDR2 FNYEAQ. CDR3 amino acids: CASSFSDGGPITDTQYF. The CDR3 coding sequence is TGTGCCAGCAGCTTCTCGGATGGGGGCCCCATCACAGATACGCAGTATTTT.

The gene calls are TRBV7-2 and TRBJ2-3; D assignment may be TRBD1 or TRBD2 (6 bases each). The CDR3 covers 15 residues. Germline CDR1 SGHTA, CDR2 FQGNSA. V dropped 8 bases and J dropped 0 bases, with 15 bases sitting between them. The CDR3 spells CASPLGGPSTDTQYF. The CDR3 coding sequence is TGTGCCAGCCCGCTGGGGGGCCCTAGCACAGATACGCAGTATTTT.

The CDR3 reads CATPSDSSSGANVLTF. CDR3 bases: TGTGCCACTCCATCCGACTCGAGCTCTGGGGCCAACGTCCTGACTTTC. The chain uses TRBV19 and TRBJ2-6; D gene unclear. Germline CDR1 and CDR2: LNHDA and SQIVND (reference sequence). V lost 10 bases and J lost 0, with 16 bases in between. The length of the CDR3 is 16 residues.

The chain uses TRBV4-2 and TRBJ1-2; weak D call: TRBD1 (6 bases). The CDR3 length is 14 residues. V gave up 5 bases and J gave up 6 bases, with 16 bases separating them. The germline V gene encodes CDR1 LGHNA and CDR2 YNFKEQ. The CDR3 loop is CASSFGLRGDGYTF. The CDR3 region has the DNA TGTGCCAGCAGCTTTGGTCTCAGGGGAGATGGCTACACCTTC.